The 20 T cell receptor beta chains reported below all come from one sample, sequenced in a study of cytomegalovirus exposure and HLA in healthy donors (dated by TCRdb to about 2017). To prepare the library, the immunoSEQ multiplex PCR assay was applied. Here the immuneACCESS table is served through TCRdb, limited to in-frame sequences with V and J called. Missing clones are a known gap in these copies; in checked studies unresolved V genes cover under half, and the rest lacks a known reason. Here the sample has some 150,000 clones; 86% occur a single time. The top ten clones comprise approximately 2.6% of the sample. Sequenced sample: PBMCs. The receptors here all came from a man aged 18 to 29 in good health and CMV-seropositive.

This chain links TRBV27 with TRBJ2-7, with TRBD2 identical over 9 bases. Trimming cost V 5 bases and J 7 bases; bases outside gene matches: 12. Germline-derived CDR1 and CDR2 are MNHEY and SMNVEV (reference sequence). This CDR3 has 15 amino acids. CDR3: CASSAGGVRGYEQYF. DNA of the CDR3: TGTGCCAGCAGTGCGGGGGGGGTCAGGGGTTATGAGCAGTACTTC.

The chain carries TRBV2 and TRBJ2-7; D remains unclear. CDR1 is SNHLY and CDR2 is FYNNEI in the germline V gene. This CDR3 has 12 residues. V gave up 5 bases and J gave up 2 bases, with 7 bases separating them. CDR3: CASSYTPYEQYF. The DNA of the CDR3 is TGTGCCAGCAGTTATACTCCCTACGAGCAGTACTTC.

The V call is TRBV29-1, the J call TRBJ2-5, with TRBD2 identical over 7 bases. The trim removed 4 bases at V and 2 bases at J, leaving 7 bases unmatched. CDR1 SQVTM and CDR2 ANQGSEA come from the germline V gene. The CDR3 has 14 residues. Here the CDR3 reads CSVVRGGTQETQYF. The CDR3 nucleotides read TGCAGCGTTGTCCGGGGAGGGACTCAAGAGACCCAGTACTTC.

The CDR3 is CASSPPGFLANYGYTF. In DNA form, the CDR3 reads TGTGCCAGCAGCCCCCCGGGGTTCTTAGCTAACTATGGCTACACCTTC. This rearrangement joins TRBV11-2 to TRBJ1-2; D ambiguous. Germline V CDR1 and CDR2: SGHAT, FQNNGV. The V and J ends lost 5 bases and 0 bases respectively, with 16 bases between them. There are 16 residues in the CDR3.

The chain employs TRBV6-6 and TRBJ2-7; TRBD2 aligns across 8 bases. Looked up from germline, CDR1 is MNHNY and CDR2 is SVGAGI (reference sequence). With 6 bases clipped from V and 3 bases from J, the junction kept 4 bases outside the gene matches. The CDR3 contains 13 residues. The chain's CDR3 is CASSFSGNYEQYF. In nucleotides, the CDR3 is TGTGCCAGCAGCTTTAGCGGGAACTACGAGCAGTACTTC.

The chain links TRBV28 to TRBJ2-5; D is perhaps TRBD2 (5 bases). This CDR3 is 13 amino acids long. Trimming removed 10 bases from V and 2 bases from J, with 14 bases in between. The germline CDR1 and CDR2 sequences are MDHEN and SYDVKM. The CDR3 spells CATHIPGQETQYF. DNA of the CDR3: TGTGCCACTCATATACCGGGGCAAGAGACCCAGTACTTC.

The chain carries TRBV4-3 and TRBJ2-3; 8 bases align to TRBD2. The CDR3 has 17 amino acids. Germline V CDR1 and CDR2: LGHNA, YSLEER. Losses at the gene ends were 6 bases for V and 4 bases for J; bases not matched to a gene: 15. The CDR3 bases are TGCGCCAGCAGGGCATCCCGGGGGGGGAATAGGCCAGATACGCAGTATTTT. It yields the protein CASRASRGGNRPDTQYF.

The count of this clone is one. This rearrangement joins TRBV18 to TRBJ1-2, with 9 positions matching TRBD1. Germline V gives CDR1 KGHSH, CDR2 LQKENI. V shed 3 bases, J shed 13 bases, and the junction held 9 bases outside the gene matches. The CDR3 length is 13 residues. The CDR3 here is CASSPEDRGGITF. The CDR3 nucleotides are TGTGCCAGCTCACCGGAGGACAGGGGAGGAATCACCTTC.

The V and J genes are TRBV5-4 and TRBJ1-2; 9 nucleotides agree with TRBD1. J was trimmed by 8 bases and V by 4 bases; bases with no gene match: 9. The CDR3 has 14 residues. CDR1 is SGHNT and CDR2 is YYREEE in the germline V gene (reference sequence). The DNA for the CDR3 is TGTGCCAGCAGCCAGACTACAGGGGGCGAGGGCTACACCTTC. Translating it yields CASSQTTGGEGYTF.

This clone occurred a few times. The V gene is TRBV28, the J gene TRBJ1-2, with D unclear. Per germline, CDR1 MDHEN and CDR2 SYDVKM. The V end lost 6 bases, the J end lost 6 bases, and 5 bases lay between the germline ends. There are 10 residues in the CDR3. CDR3 in DNA: TGTGCCAGCAGCAGTAATGGCTACACCTTC. This encodes CASSSNGYTF.

The chain employs TRBV18 and TRBJ2-7, with 8 bases identical to TRBD2. From germline, CDR1 is KGHSH and CDR2 LQKENI. The CDR3 spans 15 residues. The V and J ends lost 2 bases and 5 bases, in that order; junction bases with no gene match: 8. The CDR3 reads CASSPAGTRSNEQYF. The CDR3 DNA reads as TGTGCCAGCTCACCAGCTGGGACTAGGTCAAACGAGCAGTACTTC.

The gene calls are TRBV19 and TRBJ2-5; TRBD2 matches 7 bases. CDR3 size: 16 residues. V gave up 6 bases and J gave up 0 bases; unmatched junction bases: 10. The germline V gene encodes CDR1 LNHDA and CDR2 SQIVND (reference sequence). The CDR3 loop reads CASREREAGNQETQYF. CDR3 nucleotides: TGTGCCAGTAGAGAGCGGGAAGCGGGTAACCAAGAGACCCAGTACTTC.

The CDR3 loop reads CASTTGSYNEQFF. In DNA, the CDR3 is TGTGCCAGTACCACGGGGTCCTACAATGAGCAGTTCTTC. The chain combines TRBV19 with TRBJ2-1; D perhaps matches TRBD2 (5 bases). Germline assignment: CDR1 LNHDA and CDR2 SQIVND (reference sequence). The V end was cut by 7 bases, the J end by 1 base, with 8 bases between. This CDR3 is built from 13 residues. Variable domain in full (rest from reference TRBV19 and TRBJ2-1): DGGITQSPKYLFRKEGQNVTLSCEQNLNHDAMYWYRQDPGQGLRLIYYSQIVNDFQKGDIAEGYSVSREKKESFPLTVTSAQKNPTAFYLCASTTGSYNEQFFGPGTRLTVL.

The genes are TRBV9 and TRBJ2-1, with TRBD2 matching 12 bases. Germline CDR1 is SGDLS and CDR2 is YYNGEE. This CDR3 contains 14 residues. V trimming: 3 bases; J trimming: 8 bases; junction bases outside the gene matches: 3. The CDR3 loop is CASSASGGADEQFF. In DNA form, the CDR3 reads TGTGCCAGCAGCGCTAGCGGGGGGGCGGATGAGCAGTTCTTC.

The V and J genes are TRBV19 and TRBJ2-1, with 7 bases fitting TRBD1. CDR1 is LNHDA, CDR2 SQIVND, per germline (reference sequence). The J segment lost 4 bases and the V segment lost 5 bases, leaving 2 bases of the junction unmatched. CDR3 length: 13 residues. Written as DNA, the CDR3 is TGTGCCAGTAGTGGGGACAGTTACAATGAGCAGTTCTTC. This translates into CASSGDSYNEQFF. The variable domain in full, with the rest retrieved from reference TRBV19 and TRBJ2-1, is DGGITQSPKYLFRKEGQNVTLSCEQNLNHDAMYWYRQDPGQGLRLIYYSQIVNDFQKGDIAEGYSVSREKKESFPLTVTSAQKNPTAFYLCASSGDSYNEQFFGPGTRLTVL.

This clone was counted only a few times. The V gene is TRBV2, the J gene TRBJ1-2; D is ambiguous. V was cut by 4 bases and J by 9 bases, with 15 bases left in between. The CDR3 has 13 residues. The germline V gene encodes CDR1 SNHLY and CDR2 FYNNEI. The CDR3 DNA follows: TGTGCCAGCAGTGTCGCGGGTTCGTTCCGCTACACCTTC. Protein product: CASSVAGSFRYTF.

This clone was recorded once. The chain uses TRBV7-9 and TRBJ2-7; D may be TRBD2 (6 bases). The CDR3 consists of 14 residues. Germline V gene lookup returns CDR1 SEHNR and CDR2 FQNEAQ (reference sequence). V lost 3 bases to trimming and J lost 4 bases, with 13 bases between them. In nucleotides, the CDR3 is TGTGCCAGCAGCTTTTTCAGCGGGCCGTACGAGCAGTACTTC. Translated: CASSFFSGPYEQYF.

The rearrangement links TRBV7-8 to TRBJ2-3; TRBD2 matches 7 bases. Germline lookup yields CDR1 SGHVS and CDR2 FQNEAQ. CDR3 length: 17 amino acids. After removal of 3 bases from V and 2 bases from J, the junction contained 11 bases not matched to a gene. The DNA of the CDR3 is TGTGCCAGCAGCTTCAGGGTGGCTAGCGGTAACACAGATACGCAGTATTTT. It codes for CASSFRVASGNTDTQYF.

J is TRBJ2-7 and V is TRBV28; 7 bases match TRBD1. Germline values: CDR1 MDHEN, CDR2 SYDVKM. The CDR3 totals 15 residues. Germline trimming cut 6 bases from V and 2 bases from J; bases unmatched to any gene: 10. CDR3 protein: CASRSSGTATYEQYF. CDR3 bases: TGTGCCAGCAGATCCTCCGGGACAGCCACCTACGAGCAGTACTTC.

This clone showed up just once. The chain combines TRBV5-1 with TRBJ1-2, with 8 nucleotides matching TRBD1. The CDR3 contains 15 residues. V was clipped by 2 bases and J by 2 bases; unmatched bases: 5. Per the germline V gene, CDR1 is SGHRS and CDR2 is YFSETQ. The CDR3 reads CASSFTGTGNYGYTF. CDR3 sequence (DNA): TGCGCCAGCAGCTTTACCGGGACAGGAAACTATGGCTACACCTTC.